This entry lists 12 T cell receptor beta chains sequenced from one sample in a study of blood T cell repertoires in COVID-19. Profiling relied on immunoSEQ multiplex PCR, and the TCRdb table lists in-frame clones only, not all of them. The sample holds more than 60,000 clones, 85% to 90% seen once. The sequencing sample was made of peripheral blood. These receptors were collected from a man in his fifties with active COVID-19.

V and J are TRBV6-2 or TRBV6-3 and TRBJ2-7, with 8 bases that match TRBD2. J lost 1 base, V lost 3 bases, and 8 bases had no gene match. The CDR3 consists of 16 residues. Germline loops: CDR1 MNHEY, CDR2 SVGEGT. The CDR3 DNA sequence: TGTGCCAGCAGTTATTCGACTAGCGTCCCTTCCTACGAGCAGTACTTC. Its protein is CASSYSTSVPSYEQYF.

V is TRBV7-2 and J is TRBJ2-7, with D perhaps matching TRBD1 (6 bases). CDR1 is SGHTA and CDR2 is FQGNSA in the germline V gene. CDR3 length equals 15 residues. Trimming cost V 7 bases and J 4 bases, with 20 bases left between them. The CDR3 sequence is CASIERWGQKYEQYF. CDR3 DNA sequence: TGTGCCAGCATCGAAAGGTGGGGACAAAAGTACGAGCAGTACTTC.

This clone came up once. The gene calls are TRBV5-1 and TRBJ1-2; perhaps TRBD1 as D (5 bases). V was cut by 3 bases and J by 4 bases, with 16 bases left in between. This CDR3 spans 15 amino acids. Per the germline V gene, CDR1 is SGHRS and CDR2 is YFSETQ. As DNA, the CDR3 is TGCGCCAGCAGCTCGCATGAACAGGCGCTCTATGGCTACACCTTC. This gives the protein CASSSHEQALYGYTF.

CDR3 nucleotides: TGTGCCAGCAGTAACCCTCCGGGGTCCACAGATACGCAGTATTTT. Translating gives CASSNPPGSTDTQYF. The V and J genes are TRBV6-5 and TRBJ2-3, with D possibly being TRBD2 (5 bases). The CDR3 sequence is 15 residues long. V lost 5 bases and J lost 2, with 14 bases in between. Looked up from germline, CDR1 is MNHEY and CDR2 is SVGAGI.

The chain links TRBV12-3 or TRBV12-4 to TRBJ1-5; D unclear. V lost 7 bases, J lost 7 bases, and 14 bases lay in between. The CDR3 totals 13 residues. CDR3 in amino acids: CASNLREGQPQHF. In nucleotides, the CDR3 is TGTGCCAGCAATCTGAGGGAGGGCCAGCCCCAGCATTTT.

The DNA of the CDR3 is TGTGCCAGCAGCTCCCCCGGGAATACGCAGTATTTT. Its protein is CASSSPGNTQYF. This chain connects TRBV3-1 (or the pseudogene TRBV3-2) to TRBJ2-3, with TRBD2 as a possible D gene (5 bases). Per germline, CDR1 LGHDT and CDR2 YNNKEL (reference sequence). V was shortened by 5 bases and J by 7 bases, with 10 bases between the two germline ends. This CDR3 has 12 residues.

This CDR3 reads CASSPRTSGALGTGELFF. DNA for the CDR3: TGTGCCAGCAGCCCACGGACTAGCGGGGCCCTCGGGACCGGGGAGCTGTTTTTT. The chain joins TRBV11-2 to TRBJ2-2; 12 bases match TRBD2. Germline V gene data show CDR1 as SGHAT and CDR2 as FQNNGV. The V gene end was trimmed by 5 bases and the J gene end by 5 bases; junction bases not matched to a gene: 12. The CDR3 runs 18 residues.

The rearrangement links TRBV6-5 to TRBJ2-4; TRBD2 agrees at 10 bases. This CDR3 contains 13 residues. Germline-derived CDR1 and CDR2 are MNHEY and SVGAGI. Trimming cost V 6 bases and J 7 bases; bases outside gene matches: 3. The CDR3 reads CASRAGGFNIQYF. The CDR3 DNA is TGTGCCAGCAGAGCGGGGGGGTTTAACATTCAGTACTTC.

V and J are TRBV6-2 or TRBV6-3 and TRBJ2-3, with 9 bases identical to TRBD1. This CDR3 has 15 amino acids. J lost 2 bases, V lost 4 bases, and 4 bases had no gene match. The germline V gene has CDR1 MNHEY and CDR2 SVGEGT. CDR3 region: CASSSRDRVTDTQYF. The CDR3 bases are TGTGCCAGCAGTTCCCGGGACAGGGTCACAGATACGCAGTATTTT.

The chain links TRBV11-2 to TRBJ2-3; unclear D gene. With 6 bases removed from V and 0 bases from J, the gap between germline ends came to 7 bases. This CDR3 has 13 residues. CDR1 and CDR2 from the germline V gene are SGHAT and FQNNGV. This CDR3 is CASSFPSTDTQYF. As DNA, the CDR3 is TGTGCCAGCAGTTTCCCTAGCACAGATACGCAGTATTTT.

This rearrangement joins TRBV27 to TRBJ2-7; 11 bases match TRBD2. V was clipped by 4 bases and J by 2 bases; unmatched bases: 4. The germline CDR1 and CDR2 sequences are MNHEY and SMNVEV (reference sequence). There are 15 residues in the CDR3. CDR3 amino acids: CASSSSGRPPYEQYF. The CDR3, as DNA: TGTGCCAGCAGTTCTAGCGGGAGGCCCCCCTACGAGCAGTACTTC.

The chain joins TRBV28 to TRBJ2-4, with D possibly being TRBD1 (6 bases). The CDR3 is made up of 16 amino acids. Germline V gene data show CDR1 as MDHEN and CDR2 as SYDVKM. V was trimmed by 6 bases and J by 0 bases, leaving 15 bases between them. CDR3: CASSQTGEIAKNIQYF. Here the CDR3 DNA reads TGTGCCAGCAGCCAGACAGGAGAGATAGCCAAAAACATTCAGTACTTC.